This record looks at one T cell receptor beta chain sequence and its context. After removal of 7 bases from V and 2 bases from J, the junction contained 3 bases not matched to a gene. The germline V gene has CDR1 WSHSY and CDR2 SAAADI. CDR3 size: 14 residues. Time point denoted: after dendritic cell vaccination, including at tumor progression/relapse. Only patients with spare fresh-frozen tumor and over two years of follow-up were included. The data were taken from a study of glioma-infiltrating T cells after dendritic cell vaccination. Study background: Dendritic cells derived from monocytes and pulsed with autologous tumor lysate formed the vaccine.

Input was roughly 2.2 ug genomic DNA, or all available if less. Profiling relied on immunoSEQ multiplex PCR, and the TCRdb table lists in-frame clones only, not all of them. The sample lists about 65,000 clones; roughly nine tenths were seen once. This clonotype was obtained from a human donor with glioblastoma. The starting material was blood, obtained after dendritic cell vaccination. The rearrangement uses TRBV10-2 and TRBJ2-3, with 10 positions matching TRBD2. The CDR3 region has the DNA TGCGCCAGCACCCTAGCGGGGGACACAGATACGCAGTATTTT. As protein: CASTLAGDTDTQYF.